These 6 T cell receptor beta chains originate from one sample sequenced in a study of memory CD4+ T cells and cytomegalovirus serostatus. The sort gate was single viable CD3+CD4+CD8-CD45RO+ cells for memory CD4+ T cells. The data were produced by immunoSEQ multiplex PCR, yet TCRdb's version contains in-frame clones alone and is incomplete. The sample has about 58,000 clones, more than 65% seen once; the top ten hold just under 0.5%. Material: memory CD4+ T cells from blood. The receptors were gathered from an adult in good health and CMV-seronegative. Some clones in this sample may be carry-over from other donors' samples.

The rearrangement links TRBV5-1 to TRBJ2-7; D is undetermined. CDR1 is SGHRS and CDR2 is YFSETQ in the germline V gene. Deletions cut 1 base from V and 1 base from J, with 9 bases between. The CDR3 is made up of 14 amino acids. For the CDR3, the DNA is TGCGCCAGCAGCTTGCTTGTGGGGTCCTACGAGCAGTACTTC. Translated, it gives CASSLLVGSYEQYF. The full variable domain, with the rest looked up from reference TRBV5-1 and TRBJ2-7, is KAGVTQTPRYLIKTRGQQVTLSCSPISGHRSVSWYQQTPGQGLQFLFEYFSETQRNKGNFPGRFSGRQFSNSRSEMNVSTLELGDSALYLCASSLLVGSYEQYFGPGTRLTVT.

V gene TRBV11-2 combines with J gene TRBJ1-5, with unresolved D. V was cut by 4 bases and J by 8 bases, with 9 bases left in between. Per germline, CDR1 SGHAT and CDR2 FQNNGV. CDR3 length: 12 residues. The CDR3 region is CASSSSGKPQHF. The CDR3 coding sequence is TGTGCCAGCAGCTCCTCGGGGAAGCCCCAGCATTTT.

V gene TRBV29-1 combines with J gene TRBJ2-3, with D perhaps matching TRBD1 (8 bases). Germline CDR1 is SQVTM and CDR2 is ANQGSEA. With 7 bases removed from V and 2 bases from J, the gap between germline ends came to 25 bases. The CDR3 loop spans 17 amino acids. The CDR3: CSAKTGGEYQYTDTQYF. CDR3 sequence (DNA): TGCAGCGCCAAAACAGGGGGGGAATACCAATACACAGATACGCAGTATTTT.

The gene calls are TRBV6-1 and TRBJ1-4; D uncertain. Looked up from germline, CDR1 is MNHNS and CDR2 is SASEGT. V was shortened by 7 bases and J by 7 bases, with 16 bases between the two germline ends. There are 14 residues in the CDR3. CDR3 sequence reads: CASNLNWGFEKLFF. The CDR3 coding sequence is TGTGCCAGCAACCTGAACTGGGGATTTGAAAAACTGTTTTTT.

The genes are TRBV13 and TRBJ2-5, with TRBD2 as a possible D gene (6 bases). CDR1 PRHDT and CDR2 FYEKMQ come from the germline V gene (reference sequence). The V gene lost 0 bases and the J gene lost 0 bases, with 11 bases spanning the gap. This CDR3 region has 16 residues. The CDR3 reads CASSLGIGGYQETQYF. DNA for the CDR3: TGTGCCAGCAGCTTAGGAATCGGAGGGTACCAAGAGACCCAGTACTTC.

V gene TRBV6-5 combines with J gene TRBJ2-7, with D tentatively TRBD2 (5 bases). This CDR3 has 13 amino acids. V was shortened by 2 bases and J by 1 base, with 6 bases between the two germline ends. Germline V gives CDR1 MNHEY, CDR2 SVGAGI. In DNA, the CDR3 is TGTGCCAGCAGTTACAGGGAGTCCTACGAGCAGTACTTC. It translates to CASSYRESYEQYF.